This entry concerns a single TCR beta chain. Per the authors' pipeline: It was from reference gene primer amplification that nucleated cell counts were estimated. The repertoire was sequenced with immunoSEQ multiplex PCR; TCRdb's copy has only in-frame clones and lacks some. The D gene and trimming were derived from the DNA, and the V and J assignments and clone size from that table. The sample lists around 320,000 clones; roughly 87% were seen once. This specimen comes from a study of blood T cell repertoires in COVID-19. Study-wide background: Donors in the United States, Italy and Spain gave samples during acute or convalescent COVID-19. Sources were T cells, B-cell-depleted T cells, or PBMCs; the material itself was cDNA or gDNA.

The CDR3 is made up of 18 amino acids. Germline CDR1 SGHRS, CDR2 YFSETQ. Between the trimmed V and J ends, which lost 0 bases and 5 bases, there was a span of 23 bases. The receptor comes from a man aged 18 to 30 with active or convalescent COVID-19. Sequencing was done on a sample of peripheral blood. The V call is TRBV5-1, the J call TRBJ1-1; the D gene is possibly TRBD1 (6 bases). The CDR3 DNA follows: TGCGCCAGCAGCTTGGACCCCGGGTCAGGGGCCAGGAGGACTGAAGCTTTCTTT. Translated: CASSLDPGSGARRTEAFF.